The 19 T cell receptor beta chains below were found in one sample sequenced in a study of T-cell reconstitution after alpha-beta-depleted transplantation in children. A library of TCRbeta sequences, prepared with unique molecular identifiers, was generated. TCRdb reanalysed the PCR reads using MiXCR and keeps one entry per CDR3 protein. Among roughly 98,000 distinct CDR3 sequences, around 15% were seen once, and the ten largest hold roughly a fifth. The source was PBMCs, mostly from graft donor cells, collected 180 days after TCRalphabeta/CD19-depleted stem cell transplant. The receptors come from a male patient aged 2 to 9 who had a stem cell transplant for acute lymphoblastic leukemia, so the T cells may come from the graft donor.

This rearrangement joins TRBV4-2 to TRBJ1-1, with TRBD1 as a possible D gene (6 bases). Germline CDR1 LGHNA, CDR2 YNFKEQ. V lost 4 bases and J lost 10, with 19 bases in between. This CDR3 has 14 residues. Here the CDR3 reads CASSPHTGGRGAFF. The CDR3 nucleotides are TGTGCCAGCAGCCCGCACACCGGGGGCAGAGGAGCTTTCTTT.

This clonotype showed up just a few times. CDR3: CAISPGHNEQYF. The DNA for the CDR3 is TGTGCCATCAGCCCGGGACACAACGAGCAGTACTTC. The chain joins TRBV10-3 to TRBJ2-7; TRBD1 is a possible D gene (6 bases). The CDR3 is 12 residues long. Germline V lookup: CDR1 ENHRY, CDR2 SYGVKD. Between the trimmed V and J ends, which lost 6 bases and 5 bases, there was a span of 11 bases.

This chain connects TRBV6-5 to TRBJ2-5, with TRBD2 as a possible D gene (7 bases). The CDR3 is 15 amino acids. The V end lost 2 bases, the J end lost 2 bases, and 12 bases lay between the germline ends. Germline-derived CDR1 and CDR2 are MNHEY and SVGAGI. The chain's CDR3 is CASSYQGGDQETQYF. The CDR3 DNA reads TGTGCCAGCAGTTACCAAGGGGGGGATCAAGAGACCCAGTACTTC.

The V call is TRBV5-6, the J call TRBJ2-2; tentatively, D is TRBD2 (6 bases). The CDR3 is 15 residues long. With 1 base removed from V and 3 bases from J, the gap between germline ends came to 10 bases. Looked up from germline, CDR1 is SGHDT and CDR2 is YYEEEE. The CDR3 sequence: CASSLFSGHTGELFF. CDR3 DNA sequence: TGTGCCAGCAGCTTGTTTAGCGGTCACACCGGGGAGCTGTTTTTT. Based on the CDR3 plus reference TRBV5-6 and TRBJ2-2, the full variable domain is DAGVTQSPTHLIKTRGQQVTLRCSPKSGHDTVSWYQQALGQGPQFIFQYYEEEERQRGNFPDRFSGHQFPNYSSELNVNALLLGDSALYLCASSLFSGHTGELFFGEGSRLTVL.

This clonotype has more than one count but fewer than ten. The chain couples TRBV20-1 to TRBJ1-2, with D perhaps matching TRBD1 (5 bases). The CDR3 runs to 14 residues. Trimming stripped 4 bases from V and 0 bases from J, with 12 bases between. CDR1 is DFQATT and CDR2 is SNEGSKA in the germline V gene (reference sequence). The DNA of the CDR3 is TGCAGTGCTACTGGAGGGGATTCTAACTATGGCTACACCTTC. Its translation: CSATGGDSNYGYTF.

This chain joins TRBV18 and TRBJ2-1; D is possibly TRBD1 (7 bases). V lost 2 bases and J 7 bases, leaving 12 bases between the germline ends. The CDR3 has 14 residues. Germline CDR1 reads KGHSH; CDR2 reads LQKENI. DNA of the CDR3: TGTGCCAGCTCACCAACCAGGGGGGAGAATGAGCAGTTCTTC. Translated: CASSPTRGENEQFF.

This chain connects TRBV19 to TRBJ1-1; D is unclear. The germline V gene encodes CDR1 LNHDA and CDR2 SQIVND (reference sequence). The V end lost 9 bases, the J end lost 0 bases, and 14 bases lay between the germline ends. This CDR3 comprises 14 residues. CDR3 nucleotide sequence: TGTGCCAGCTCGGAGCTTTTAATGAACACTGAAGCTTTCTTT. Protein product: CASSELLMNTEAFF.

The CDR3 region has the DNA TGTGCCACCAGCAGGAGGCCTAAACAGGGAAATAACTATGGCTACACCTTC. It translates to CATSRRPKQGNNYGYTF. The chain recombines TRBV15 with TRBJ1-2; D is possibly TRBD1 (6 bases). V gave up 3 bases and J gave up 1 base, with 18 bases separating them. This CDR3 contains 17 residues. Germline loops: CDR1 LNHNV, CDR2 YYDKDF (reference sequence).

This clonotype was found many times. The CDR3 here is CASSPQSGVLDEKLFF. CDR3 nucleotides: TGTGCCAGCTCCCCCCAATCCGGGGTCCTCGATGAAAAACTGTTTTTT. V usage is TRBV18 and J usage is TRBJ1-4; D unclear. The germline V gene has CDR1 KGHSH and CDR2 LQKENI. The V gene lost 6 bases and the J gene lost 6 bases, with 20 bases spanning the gap. The CDR3 is 16 amino acids.

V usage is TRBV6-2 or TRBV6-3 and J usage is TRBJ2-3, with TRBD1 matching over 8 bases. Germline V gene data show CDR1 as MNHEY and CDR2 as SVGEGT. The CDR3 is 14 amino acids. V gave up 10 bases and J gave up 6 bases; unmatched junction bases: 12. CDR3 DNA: TGTGCCACCCAGGGGGCCCACCCGACGGATACGCAGTATTTT. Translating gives CATQGAHPTDTQYF.

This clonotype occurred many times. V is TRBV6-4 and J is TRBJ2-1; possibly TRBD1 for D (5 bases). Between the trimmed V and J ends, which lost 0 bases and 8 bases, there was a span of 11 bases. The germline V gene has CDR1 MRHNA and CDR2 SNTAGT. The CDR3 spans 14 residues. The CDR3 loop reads CASSDSGRVDEQFF. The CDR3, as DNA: TGTGCCAGCAGTGACTCGGGCAGGGTGGATGAGCAGTTCTTC.

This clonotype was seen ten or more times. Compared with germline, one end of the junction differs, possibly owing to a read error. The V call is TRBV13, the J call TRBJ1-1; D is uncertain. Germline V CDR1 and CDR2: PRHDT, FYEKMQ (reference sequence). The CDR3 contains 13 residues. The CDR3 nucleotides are TGTGCCAGCAGTTTAGGTGTTAACACTGAAGCTTTCTTT. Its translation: CASSLGVNTEAFF.

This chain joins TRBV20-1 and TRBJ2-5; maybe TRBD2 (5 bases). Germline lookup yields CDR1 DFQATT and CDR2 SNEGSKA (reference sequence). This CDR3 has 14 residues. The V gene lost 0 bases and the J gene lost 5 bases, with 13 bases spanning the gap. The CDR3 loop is CSAREFGVSETQYF. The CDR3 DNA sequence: TGCAGTGCTAGAGAATTCGGGGTATCGGAGACCCAGTACTTC.

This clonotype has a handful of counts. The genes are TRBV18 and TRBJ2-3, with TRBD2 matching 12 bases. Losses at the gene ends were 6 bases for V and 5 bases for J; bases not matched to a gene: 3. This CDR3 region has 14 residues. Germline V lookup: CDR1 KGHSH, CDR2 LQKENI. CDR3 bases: TGTGCCAGCTCGGCGACTAGCGGGAGAGATACGCAGTATTTT. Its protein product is CASSATSGRDTQYF.

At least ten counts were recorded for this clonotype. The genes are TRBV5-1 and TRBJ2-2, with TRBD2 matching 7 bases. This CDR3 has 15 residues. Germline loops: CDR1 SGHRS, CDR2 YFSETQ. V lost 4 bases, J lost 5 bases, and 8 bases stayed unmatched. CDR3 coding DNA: TGCGCCAGCAGCGTGACTAGCCTCTTGACCGGGGAGCTGTTTTTT. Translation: CASSVTSLLTGELFF.

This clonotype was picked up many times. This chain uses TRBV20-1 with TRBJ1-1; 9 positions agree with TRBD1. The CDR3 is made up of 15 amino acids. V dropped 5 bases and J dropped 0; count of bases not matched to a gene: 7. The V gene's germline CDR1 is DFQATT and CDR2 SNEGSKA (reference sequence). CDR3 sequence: CSAPGQGPMNTEAFF. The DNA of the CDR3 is TGCAGTGCTCCGGGACAGGGTCCAATGAACACTGAAGCTTTCTTT.

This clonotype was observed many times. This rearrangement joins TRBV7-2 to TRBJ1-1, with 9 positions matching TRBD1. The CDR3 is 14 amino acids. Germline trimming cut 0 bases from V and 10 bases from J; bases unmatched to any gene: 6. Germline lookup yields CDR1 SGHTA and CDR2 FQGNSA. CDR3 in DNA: TGTGCCAGCAGCTTAGCCGGGACAGGGAATCTAGCTTTCTTT. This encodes CASSLAGTGNLAFF.

The CDR3 region has the DNA TGTGCCACCAGTGCCCTGGGAATGTTTAACTATGGCTACACCTTC. Protein sequence: CATSALGMFNYGYTF. The chain combines TRBV24-1 with TRBJ1-2, with D unresolved. This CDR3 has 15 residues. V was shortened by 5 bases and J by 1 base, with 13 bases between the two germline ends. The germline CDR1 and CDR2 sequences are KGHDR and SFDVKD.

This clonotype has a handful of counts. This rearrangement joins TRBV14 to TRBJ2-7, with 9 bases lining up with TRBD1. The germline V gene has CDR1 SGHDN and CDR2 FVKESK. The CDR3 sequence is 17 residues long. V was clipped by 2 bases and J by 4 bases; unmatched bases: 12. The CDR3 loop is CASSQRDRANSIYEQYF. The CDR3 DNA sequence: TGTGCCAGCAGCCAAAGGGACAGGGCAAACTCAATATACGAGCAGTACTTC. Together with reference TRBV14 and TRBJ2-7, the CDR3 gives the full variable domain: EAGVTQFPSHSVIEKGQTVTLRCDPISGHDNLYWYRRVMGKEIKFLLHFVKESKQDESGMPNNRFLAERTGGTYSTLKVQPAELEDSGVYFCASSQRDRANSIYEQYFGPGTRLTVT.